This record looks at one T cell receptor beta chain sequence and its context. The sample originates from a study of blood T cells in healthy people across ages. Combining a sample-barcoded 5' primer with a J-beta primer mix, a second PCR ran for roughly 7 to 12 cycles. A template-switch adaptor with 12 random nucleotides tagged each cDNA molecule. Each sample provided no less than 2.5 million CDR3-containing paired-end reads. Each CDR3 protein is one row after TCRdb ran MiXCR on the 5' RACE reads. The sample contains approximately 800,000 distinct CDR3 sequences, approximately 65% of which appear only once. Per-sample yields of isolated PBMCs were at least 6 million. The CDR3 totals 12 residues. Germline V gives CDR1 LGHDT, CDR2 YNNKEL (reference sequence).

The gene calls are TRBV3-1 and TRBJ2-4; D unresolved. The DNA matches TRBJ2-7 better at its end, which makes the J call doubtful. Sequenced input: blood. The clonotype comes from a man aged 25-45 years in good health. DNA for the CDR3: TGTGCCAGCAGCCAAGATATCCGCGAGCAGTACTTC. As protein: CASSQDIREQYF.